This T cell receptor beta chain was captured in a study of T cells in Graves' hyperthyroidism and ophthalmopathy. Study findings and constraints: Before onset, by a median of approximately 5.9 months, the model predicted ophthalmopathy. Ophthalmopathy was separated from stable hyperthyroidism by a 13 V-J model. Appearing also in blood were most of the thyroid clonotypes expanded above 0.001.

Diagnosis of hyperthyroidism was new in patients aged 18 to 65, and its duration was under 2 months. This clonotype was counted only a few times. Antigen: not known. The length of the CDR3 is 16 residues. From germline, CDR1 is SGHTA and CDR2 FQGNSA. Trimming pared 2 bases from V and 4 bases from J, leaving 15 bases between. Researchers amplified the TCR beta CDR3 regions from RNA transcripts. An initial round of RT-PCR targeting the TCR CDR3 relied on the HTBI primer set. One entry per CDR3 protein, called by TCRdb with MiXCR from the multiplex PCR reads. The sample holds around 440,000 distinct CDR3 sequences, 15% to 19% seen once.

The sequencing input was blood. The V gene is TRBV7-2, the J gene TRBJ1-5; TRBD1 is a possible D gene (5 bases). The clonotype comes from a woman under 30 with Graves' hyperthyroidism. CDR3 nucleotide sequence: TGTGCCAGCAGCTTATCCCCGGGAAAGGGGAATCAGCCCCAGCATTTT. Its protein is CASSLSPGKGNQPQHF. Filled out from reference TRBV7-2 and TRBJ1-5, the complete variable domain reads GAGVSQSPSNKVTEKGKDVELRCDPISGHTALYWYRQSLGQGLEFLIYFQGNSAPDKSGLPSDRFSAERTGGSVSTLTIQRTQQEDSAVYLCASSLSPGKGNQPQHFGDGTRLSIL.